Listed below are T cell receptor beta chains from one sample, sequenced in a study of blood T cell repertoires in COVID-19. Data came from immunoSEQ multiplex PCR; TCRdb stores just in-frame clones and leaves some out. The sample carries around 160,000 clones, roughly 88% recorded once. The source material was PBMCs or T cells enriched from blood (not recorded which). These TCRs come from a woman aged 30 to 39 with acute COVID-19. Both conserved end residues are part of each CDR3. The D gene is left open where the match is weak. Not every row has a clone size; where given, it reads once, few, many or a size class.

J gene,V gene,D gene,clone size,CDR3 DNA,CDR3 protein
TRBJ2-1,TRBV7-2,.,.,TGTGCCAGCAGACCCTTCTCCGGGAGCTCCTACAATGAGCAGTTCTTC,CASRPFSGSSYNEQFF
TRBJ2-5,TRBV5-1,.,once,TGCGCCAGCAGCTTGTCACCTAGTGGAGCGGAGACCCAGTACTTC,CASSLSPSGAETQYF
TRBJ2-5,TRBV6-5,.,.,TGTGCCAGCGGCGCTGCGGGGTCGGAGACCCAGTACTTC,CASGAAGSETQYF
TRBJ2-3,TRBV9,.,.,TGTGCCAGCAGCGTAGATCCTTCTAGCACAGATACGCAGTATTTT,CASSVDPSSTDTQYF
TRBJ2-3,TRBV5-1,.,.,TGCGCCAGCAGCCTGCTCCTTACGGTGTCTGCAGATACGCAGTATTTT,CASSLLLTVSADTQYF
TRBJ2-3,TRBV7-6,.,.,TGTGCCAGCAGCCCCCGGAATCTAGCGAGCACAGATACGCAGTATTTT,CASSPRNLASTDTQYF
TRBJ1-6,TRBV7-2,.,.,TGTGCCAGCAGCTCGGGCCTTGGACTTTCACCCCTCCACTTT,CASSSGLGLSPLHF
TRBJ1-1,TRBV29-1,TRBD1,.,TGCAGCGCGCGACAGGGCCTGGCGGGTGAAGCTTTCTTT,CSARQGLAGEAFF
TRBJ1-2,TRBV7-9,TRBD1,.,TGTGCCAGCAGCTACCAGGGGGCACAGGGGCTTCTGGATGGCTACACCTTC,CASSYQGAQGLLDGYTF
TRBJ1-5,TRBV19,TRBD1,.,TGTGCCAGTAGGGACAGGGTCAGGAATCAGCCCCAGCATTTT,CASRDRVRNQPQHF
TRBJ1-6,TRBV2,.,.,TGTGCCAGCAGTGAAGCGGGGCCCGGATCCGGTTCACCCCTCCACTTT,CASSEAGPGSGSPLHF
TRBJ2-7,TRBV28,TRBD1,.,TGTGCCAGCAGTTTTCTGACAGGGAGTTCCTACGAGCAGTACTTC,CASSFLTGSSYEQYF
TRBJ2-2,TRBV7-2,TRBD1,once,TGTGCCAGCAGTCAAACAGGGGGCTGGAGGACCGGGGAGCTGTTTTTT,CASSQTGGWRTGELFF
TRBJ2-1,TRBV5-4,TRBD2,.,TGTGCCAGCAGCTTCTCGACTAGCGGGGCCATAAATATCTACAATGAGCAGTTCTTC,CASSFSTSGAINIYNEQFF
TRBJ1-6,TRBV7-2,TRBD1,.,TGTGCCAGCAGCTCTACAGGGGGTTACTATAATTCACCCCTCCACTTT,CASSSTGGYYNSPLHF
TRBJ1-2,TRBV7-2,TRBD1,.,TGTGCCAGCAGCTACAGGGGTGCTAACTATGGCTACACCTTC,CASSYRGANYGYTF
TRBJ1-5,TRBV19,.,.,TGTGCCAGTAGTATGGGGGGTGTGGGCAATCAGCCCCAGCATTTT,CASSMGGVGNQPQHF
TRBJ2-7,TRBV27,TRBD2,.,TGTGCCAGCAACGCCGCGGGACTAACTTCGTACGAGCAGTACTTC,CASNAAGLTSYEQYF
TRBJ1-6,TRBV28,TRBD1,.,TGTGCCAGCAGTAAACCGGGACAGGGTCCCGAATCCTATAATTCACCCCTCCACTTT,CASSKPGQGPESYNSPLHF
TRBJ2-5,TRBV12-5,.,.,TGTGCTAGTGGTTTGGACGGAGGTCAAGAGACCCAGTACTTC,CASGLDGGQETQYF
TRBJ1-2,TRBV18,.,many,TGTGCCAGCTCACCCAAGGGGGAGCAAGGAAACTATGGCTACACCTTC,CASSPKGEQGNYGYTF
TRBJ2-1,TRBV28,.,once,TGTGCCAGCAGTTTATACAGGGCCAAGGAGCAGTTCTTC,CASSLYRAKEQFF
TRBJ2-7,TRBV2,.,.,TGTGCCAGCCGCGGACAGACCCCCTACGAGCAGTACTTC,CASRGQTPYEQYF